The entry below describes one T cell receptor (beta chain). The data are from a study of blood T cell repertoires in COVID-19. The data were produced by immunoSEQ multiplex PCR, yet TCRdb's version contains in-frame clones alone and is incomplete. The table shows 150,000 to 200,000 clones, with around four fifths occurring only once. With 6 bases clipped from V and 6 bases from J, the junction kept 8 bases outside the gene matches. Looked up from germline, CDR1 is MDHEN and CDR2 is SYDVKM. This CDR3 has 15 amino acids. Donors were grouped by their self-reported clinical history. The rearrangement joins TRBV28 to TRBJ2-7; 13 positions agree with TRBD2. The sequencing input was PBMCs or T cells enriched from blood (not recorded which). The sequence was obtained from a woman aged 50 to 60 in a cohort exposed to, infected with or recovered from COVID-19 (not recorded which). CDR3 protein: CASRKTSGRAGEQYF. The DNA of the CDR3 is TGTGCCAGCAGGAAAACTAGCGGGAGGGCCGGCGAGCAGTACTTC.